The 23 T cell receptor beta chains below come from one sample, sequenced in a study of shared clonotypes between healthy human individuals. TCRdb's copy holds only in-frame clones and misses some; the assay was immunoSEQ multiplex PCR. There are 1.5 million to 2.5 million clones in the sample; 85% to 95% occur only once, and approximately 1% lies in the top ten. Cells designated naive CD8 were CD45RO-negative and were positively selected for CCR7, with terminally differentiated effector memory CD45RA+ cells excluded. The sample consisted of naive CD8+ T cells sorted from blood. The receptor source for this set is a man between 18 and 35 years old in good health.

This clone was detected once. The chain links TRBV11-2 to TRBJ2-7; TRBD1 aligns across 11 bases. This CDR3 is built from 17 residues. Germline CDR1 is SGHAT and CDR2 is FQNNGV. Losses at the gene ends were 6 bases for V and 4 bases for J; bases not matched to a gene: 14. The CDR3 loop reads CASSGTGGAPLSYEQYF. In DNA, the CDR3 is TGTGCCAGCAGTGGGACAGGGGGAGCTCCGTTGTCTTACGAGCAGTACTTC.

The rearrangement links TRBV6-1 to TRBJ2-3, with 8 bases matching TRBD2. The CDR3 consists of 13 residues. V trimming: 5 bases; J trimming: 4 bases; junction bases outside the gene matches: 2. CDR1 and CDR2 (germline): MNHNS, SASEGT. CDR3 sequence reads: CASSFGGADTQYF. DNA of the CDR3: TGTGCCAGCAGTTTCGGGGGGGCAGATACGCAGTATTTT.

V gene TRBV28 combines with J gene TRBJ1-4, with no clear D. Germline V CDR1 and CDR2: MDHEN, SYDVKM. The CDR3 extends over 15 amino acids. V was cut by 5 bases and J by 4 bases, with 14 bases left in between. CDR3 sequence: CASSPRTVINEKLFF. CDR3 DNA: TGTGCCAGCAGTCCACGAACCGTGATTAATGAAAAACTGTTTTTT.

This sequence joins TRBV10-3 and TRBJ1-1; TRBD1 aligns across 7 bases. The CDR3 is made up of 16 amino acids. Looked up from germline, CDR1 is ENHRY and CDR2 is SYGVKD. J was trimmed by 0 bases and V by 2 bases; bases with no gene match: 6. CDR3 coding DNA: TGTGCCATCAGTGAGGCTGCAGGGGGTTTGAACACTGAAGCTTTCTTT. Translation gives CAISEAAGGLNTEAFF.

The rearrangement uses TRBV6-1 and TRBJ1-5; the match to TRBD1 covers 7 bases. This CDR3 spans 16 amino acids. Germline V lookup: CDR1 MNHNS, CDR2 SASEGT. Trimming cost V 4 bases and J 2 bases; bases outside gene matches: 8. Here the CDR3 DNA reads TGTGCCAGCAGTGCAGCGACAGGGTATGGCAATCAGCCCCAGCATTTT. Protein: CASSAATGYGNQPQHF.

V is TRBV19 and J is TRBJ1-2; TRBD1 is a possible D gene (6 bases). This CDR3 comprises 14 residues. The V gene lost 1 base and the J gene lost 4 bases, with 10 bases spanning the gap. Germline CDR1 and CDR2: LNHDA and SQIVND (reference sequence). The CDR3 here is CASSIATGIYGYTF. The CDR3 DNA reads TGTGCCAGTAGTATAGCTACAGGGATCTATGGCTACACCTTC.

This clone was seen only a few times. The CDR3 loop is CASSLTTLPYGYTF. The CDR3, as DNA: TGTGCCAGCAGCTTGACCACCTTACCCTATGGCTACACCTTC. The chain employs TRBV5-4 and TRBJ1-2; D is unresolved. The V end lost 1 base, the J end lost 4 bases, and 11 bases lay between the germline ends. CDR3 length: 14 amino acids. Germline CDR1 and CDR2: SGHNT and YYREEE (reference sequence).

CDR3 amino acids: CASLPGHLNYGYTF. CDR3 nucleotide sequence: TGTGCCAGCCTTCCGGGACATCTTAACTATGGCTACACCTTC. The rearrangement uses TRBV6-6 and TRBJ1-2; a weak D match, TRBD1 (6 bases). The V end lost 8 bases, the J end lost 1 base, and 14 bases lay between the germline ends. This CDR3 is 14 amino acids long. Germline CDR1 is MNHNY and CDR2 is SVGAGI (reference sequence).

V and J are TRBV6-1 and TRBJ2-2, with 12 bases identical to TRBD2. The CDR3 covers 15 residues. Per germline, CDR1 MNHNS and CDR2 SASEGT. V lost 5 bases and J lost 6; bases outside the gene matches: 4. The CDR3 loop reads CASSRLAGDAGELFF. DNA for the CDR3: TGTGCCAGCAGTCGACTAGCGGGAGACGCCGGGGAGCTGTTTTTT.

This chain connects TRBV13 to TRBJ2-1; TRBD1 is a possible D gene (5 bases). The CDR3 is made up of 16 amino acids. The germline V and J ends were trimmed by 5 bases and 8 bases, with 22 bases remaining between them. CDR1 PRHDT and CDR2 FYEKMQ come from the germline V gene (reference sequence). The CDR3 reads CASSTSEGAGRHEQFF. In DNA form, the CDR3 reads TGTGCCAGCAGCACAAGCGAAGGGGCCGGGCGCCATGAGCAGTTCTTC.

The gene calls are TRBV5-4 and TRBJ1-1; D gene unclear. Germline CDR1 and CDR2: SGHNT and YYREEE (reference sequence). V lost 1 base, J lost 5 bases, and 9 bases lay in between. This CDR3 spans 13 amino acids. CDR3 sequence reads: CASSLSLETEAFF. The CDR3 region has the DNA TGTGCCAGCAGCTTGTCCCTGGAGACTGAAGCTTTCTTT.

This chain connects TRBV27 to TRBJ1-6, with TRBD1 matching 7 bases. The CDR3 sequence is 19 residues long. The ends lost 5 bases at V and 0 bases at J; junction bases unmatched: 13. CDR1 is MNHEY, CDR2 SMNVEV, per germline (reference sequence). CDR3 loop: CASSILGQAKSSYNSPLHF. CDR3 coding DNA: TGTGCCAGCAGTATCCTCGGACAGGCGAAAAGCTCCTATAATTCACCCCTCCACTTT.

A word on this clone: Other DNA sequences in the same sample also yield this CDR3. The J gene is TRBJ1-1, the V gene TRBV6-1, with D tentatively TRBD1 (5 bases). Trimming left V 1 base short and J 2 bases short, with 8 bases between. The CDR3 contains 14 residues. In germline, CDR1 is MNHNS, CDR2 SASEGT. The CDR3 DNA sequence: TGTGCCAGCAGTGAAGGGGGCCTTAACACTGAAGCTTTCTTT. Translated, it gives CASSEGGLNTEAFF.

This clone was picked up one time. V gene TRBV6-5 combines with J gene TRBJ2-5; 7 nucleotides line up with TRBD2. CDR1 is MNHEY, CDR2 SVGAGI, per germline. Trimming at V came to 4 bases and at J to 5 bases, leaving 10 bases not matched to a gene. The CDR3 sequence is 15 residues long. The CDR3 coding sequence is TGTGCCAGCAGTTCAGGGACCTCCGGGGGGGAGACCCAGTACTTC. Amino acid sequence: CASSSGTSGGETQYF.

This chain links TRBV15 with TRBJ2-1, with 10 bases lining up with TRBD2. Per germline, CDR1 LNHNV and CDR2 YYDKDF (reference sequence). CDR3 size: 12 residues. V was clipped by 8 bases and J by 8 bases; unmatched bases: 3. The CDR3 region has the DNA TGTGCCACCGAGCGGGAGGGGTATGAGCAGTTCTTC. Protein sequence: CATEREGYEQFF.

The chain recombines TRBV28 with TRBJ1-1; 8 positions match TRBD1. The J segment lost 4 bases and the V segment lost 5 bases, leaving 9 bases of the junction unmatched. Germline loops: CDR1 MDHEN, CDR2 SYDVKM. The length of the CDR3 is 15 residues. CDR3 sequence: CASSPRTGLPTEAFF. CDR3 DNA: TGTGCCAGCAGTCCGAGGACAGGGTTGCCCACTGAAGCTTTCTTT.

The chain combines TRBV5-6 with TRBJ2-3, with D tentatively TRBD2 (6 bases). Trimming pared 5 bases from V and 0 bases from J, leaving 13 bases between. From germline, CDR1 is SGHDT and CDR2 YYEEEE. The CDR3 is 15 amino acids. The CDR3 nucleotides read TGTGCCAGCAGTTATCCGGGACTGAGCACAGATACGCAGTATTTT. This codes for CASSYPGLSTDTQYF. Full variable domain (remainder filled in from reference TRBV5-6 and TRBJ2-3): DAGVTQSPTHLIKTRGQQVTLRCSPKSGHDTVSWYQQALGQGPQFIFQYYEEEERQRGNFPDRFSGHQFPNYSSELNVNALLLGDSALYLCASSYPGLSTDTQYFGPGTRLTVL.

The V and J genes are TRBV18 and TRBJ1-4; D is unclear. V dropped 6 bases and J dropped 6 bases, with 11 bases sitting between them. This CDR3 contains 13 residues. Germline assignment: CDR1 KGHSH and CDR2 LQKENI. The CDR3 coding sequence is TGTGCCAGCTCGCCTCAGTCGGATGAAAAACTGTTTTTT. Amino acid sequence: CASSPQSDEKLFF.

The chain couples TRBV7-3 to TRBJ1-4; the D is unclear. The CDR3 spans 17 residues. Trimming took 1 base from V and 4 from J, leaving 16 bases between them. Germline values: CDR1 SGHTA, CDR2 FQGTGA. The CDR3: CASSLRRTLFRNEKLFF. In DNA, the CDR3 is TGTGCCAGCAGCTTAAGGAGGACCCTCTTCCGTAATGAAAAACTGTTTTTT. The whole variable domain, remainder taken from reference TRBV7-3 and TRBJ1-4, is GAGVSQTPSNKVTEKGKYVELRCDPISGHTALYWYRQSLGQGPEFLIYFQGTGAADDSGLPNDRFFAVRPEGSVSTLKIQRTERGDSAVYLCASSLRRTLFRNEKLFFGSGTQLSVL.

The chain recombines TRBV7-9 with TRBJ1-2, with 12 bases aligning to TRBD1. The CDR3 totals 18 residues. The germline CDR1 and CDR2 sequences are SEHNR and FQNEAQ (reference sequence). The trim removed 6 bases at V and 5 bases at J, leaving 16 bases unmatched. The CDR3 here is CASSFISGTGGDSYGYTF. DNA for the CDR3: TGTGCCAGCAGTTTCATATCGGGGACAGGGGGCGATTCGTATGGCTACACCTTC.

The CDR3: CASSYSPSGNEQYF. The DNA for the CDR3 is TGTGCCAGCAGTTACTCCCCTAGCGGGAACGAGCAGTACTTC. The chain uses TRBV6-5 and TRBJ2-7; 9 bases match TRBD2. Germline V gene data show CDR1 as MNHEY and CDR2 as SVGAGI. Trimming cost V 0 bases and J 5 bases; bases outside gene matches: 2. The CDR3 consists of 14 residues.

The V gene is TRBV6-6, the J gene TRBJ2-3; 8 bases match TRBD1. Germline V lookup: CDR1 MNHNY, CDR2 SVGAGI (reference sequence). The CDR3 is 14 amino acids. Trimming removed 7 bases from V and 5 bases from J; junction bases left unmatched: 8. CDR3 in amino acids: CASNRDRLGDTQYF. In DNA, the CDR3 is TGTGCCAGCAACCGGGACAGGTTAGGAGATACGCAGTATTTT.

The chain joins TRBV12-5 to TRBJ1-2; the D gene is possibly TRBD1 (5 bases). The CDR3 is 14 residues long. Deletions cut 1 base from V and 4 bases from J, with 10 bases between. Germline CDR1 is LGHNT and CDR2 is FRNRAP. In DNA, the CDR3 is TGTGCTAGTGGTTTGGACAGGAGTTTCTATGGCTACACCTTC. Encoded protein: CASGLDRSFYGYTF.